These 3 T cell receptor beta chains came from one sample sequenced in a study of graft-versus-host responses after intestinal transplantation. Only in-frame clones appear in the TCRdb table, and some are missing; sequencing was by immunoSEQ multiplex PCR. The data show tens of thousands of clones, 70% to 90% seen once. The sequencing here drew on PBMCs, taken 26 days after transplant. The source of these receptors is a human patient who received an intestinal transplant, so some T cells may come from the graft donor.

The V and J genes are TRBV10-3 and TRBJ2-5; D ambiguous. Germline V gene data show CDR1 as ENHRY and CDR2 as SYGVKD. CDR3 size: 14 residues. V lost 0 bases and J lost 1, with 6 bases in between. CDR3 nucleotide sequence: TGTGCCATCAGTGAGTCTAGCCTCCAAGAGACCCAGTACTTC. This encodes CAISESSLQETQYF.

J is TRBJ2-7 and V is TRBV5-1, with TRBD2 matching over 8 bases. Trimming cost V 4 bases and J 3 bases; bases outside gene matches: 6. The CDR3 totals 14 residues. Looked up from germline, CDR1 is SGHRS and CDR2 is YFSETQ. This CDR3 reads CASSGGSGGYEQYF. For the CDR3, the DNA is TGCGCCAGCAGCGGGGGAAGCGGGGGCTACGAGCAGTACTTC.

The rearrangement links TRBV28 to TRBJ2-3, with TRBD2 as a possible D gene (6 bases). V was shortened by 5 bases and J by 0 bases, with 15 bases between the two germline ends. In germline, CDR1 is MDHEN, CDR2 SYDVKM. CDR3 length: 16 residues. The chain's CDR3 is CASSQTGTLSTDTQYF. DNA of the CDR3: TGTGCCAGCAGTCAAACCGGGACTCTAAGCACAGATACGCAGTATTTT.